The 11 T cell receptor beta chains below come from one sample, sequenced in a study of shared clonotypes between healthy human individuals. Data came from immunoSEQ multiplex PCR; TCRdb stores just in-frame clones and leaves some out. Among about 2.4 million clones listed, more than 85% were seen once. The sample taken for sequencing was naive CD4+ T cells from PBMCs. Subset noted: CD45RA+ positively selected. The origin of the receptors is a man aged 18-30 years in good health. Some clones in this sample may be carry-over from other donors' samples.

The chain has TRBV30 and TRBJ2-5; 10 nucleotides agree with TRBD2. Germline CDR1 is GTSNPN and CDR2 is SVGIG (reference sequence). There are 14 residues in the CDR3. V lost 1 base, J lost 5 bases, and 4 bases stayed unmatched. CDR3 DNA sequence: TGTGCCTGGAGTGCCGGACTAGCGGTGGAGACCCAGTACTTC. Encoded protein: CAWSAGLAVETQYF.

The chain links TRBV27 to TRBJ1-2, with D possibly TRBD1 on 6 matching bases. The CDR3 contains 18 residues. Germline V gene data show CDR1 as MNHEY and CDR2 as SMNVEV (reference sequence). V was trimmed by 0 bases and J by 4 bases, leaving 21 bases between them. CDR3 protein: CASSLSRSSIGRGYGYTF. In DNA, the CDR3 is TGTGCCAGCAGTTTATCGAGAAGTAGTATAGGCAGGGGCTATGGCTACACCTTC.

Comment on this clone: At one boundary the junction diverges from the germline segment, which might be a read error. V and J are TRBV4-3 and TRBJ1-2, with D unresolved. Germline V gene sequence: CDR1 LGHNA, CDR2 YSLEER. The CDR3 runs 15 residues. CDR3 nucleotides: TGCGCCAGCAGCCAAGGTTCGGGGTCAGGAGCGCTCCTCCTCTTC. Its protein product is CASSQGSGSGALLLF.

V usage is TRBV7-6 and J usage is TRBJ1-1; TRBD1 matches at 8 bases. CDR1 is SGHVS, CDR2 FNYEAQ, per germline. V shed 2 bases, J shed 12 bases, and the junction held 8 bases outside the gene matches. The CDR3 covers 13 residues. The CDR3 region is CASSLPGGARPFF. CDR3 nucleotide sequence: TGTGCCAGCAGCTTACCAGGGGGCGCGAGGCCTTTCTTT.

The rearrangement links TRBV4-1 to TRBJ1-1; TRBD1 matches 10 bases. The CDR3 has 17 residues. Germline CDR1 and CDR2: MGHRA and YSYEKL. The V and J ends lost 5 bases and 3 bases, in that order; junction bases with no gene match: 12. CDR3 DNA sequence: TGCGCCAGCAGCTCCCGACAGGGGGCTGTGTCGGACACTGAAGCTTTCTTT. This encodes CASSSRQGAVSDTEAFF.

A single count supports this clone. The chain joins TRBV2 to TRBJ2-4, with D unresolved. Germline V gives CDR1 SNHLY, CDR2 FYNNEI. V was clipped by 1 base and J by 6 bases, with 13 bases between them. The CDR3 length is 15 residues. The CDR3 DNA sequence: TGTGCCAGCAGTGAAGGCCTGACACAGAGAAACATTCAGTACTTC. It codes for CASSEGLTQRNIQYF.

This chain links TRBV19 with TRBJ1-5; D is possibly TRBD1 (5 bases). V was trimmed by 3 bases and J by 7 bases, leaving 10 bases between them. From germline, CDR1 is LNHDA and CDR2 SQIVND (reference sequence). This CDR3 spans 13 amino acids. CDR3 amino acids: CASSMGRIQPQHF. DNA for the CDR3: TGTGCCAGTAGTATGGGGCGTATCCAGCCCCAGCATTTT.

The CDR3 sequence is CASSQDSGAGANVLTF. In nucleotides, the CDR3 is TGCGCCAGCAGCCAAGACTCGGGGGCTGGGGCCAACGTCCTGACTTTC. This chain links TRBV4-3 with TRBJ2-6; maybe TRBD2 (6 bases). Trimming pared 0 bases from V and 2 bases from J, leaving 8 bases between. In germline, CDR1 is LGHNA, CDR2 YSLEER. The CDR3 consists of 16 residues.

The gene calls are TRBV19 and TRBJ2-5, with TRBD2 as a possible D gene (5 bases). The length of the CDR3 is 16 residues. Germline V gene lookup returns CDR1 LNHDA and CDR2 SQIVND (reference sequence). V lost 3 bases and J 3 bases, leaving 17 bases between the germline ends. The CDR3 DNA sequence: TGTGCCAGTAGTATTGGACCCGGACTTGGTGAAGAGACCCAGTACTTC. This codes for CASSIGPGLGEETQYF.

This clone was observed once. The V call is TRBV27, the J call TRBJ2-7; D might be TRBD2 (5 bases). CDR1 and CDR2 (germline): MNHEY, SMNVEV (reference sequence). V was trimmed by 11 bases and J by 5 bases, leaving 16 bases between them. The CDR3 totals 12 residues. This CDR3 reads CARRGSRNEQYF. In nucleotides, the CDR3 is TGTGCCCGCCGGGGTTCCCGGAACGAGCAGTACTTC.

The V and J genes are TRBV11-2 and TRBJ2-5, with a weak D call TRBD2 (6 bases). Trimming shortened V by 4 bases and J by 2 bases, and 11 bases separated the two germline ends. The germline gives CDR1 SGHAT, CDR2 FQNNGV. There are 14 residues in the CDR3. DNA for the CDR3: TGTGCCAGCAGCTATTATAGCGGACAAGAGACCCAGTACTTC. Protein sequence: CASSYYSGQETQYF.